This TCR beta chain was sequenced during a study of blood T cells in healthy people across ages. Findings and limits, study-wide: No conclusive comparison of naive versus antigen-experienced cells was possible with unsorted PBMCs. Researchers judged that diversity estimates from one million T cells fell short of true values.

Researchers collected about 10 milliliters of peripheral blood from every single donor. Comments on this clonotype: No antigen is known for it.

The use of a sample-barcoded 5' primer and a J-beta primer mix characterized a second PCR of roughly 6 to 12 cycles. TCRdb passed the 5' RACE reads through MiXCR, listing each CDR3 protein once. Of 850,000 to 1,300,000 distinct CDR3 sequences in the sample, under 45% were seen once. With V trimmed by 1 base and J by 3 bases, 1 base remained unmatched. CDR1 is SGHTA and CDR2 is FQGTGA in the germline V gene. The CDR3 spans 15 residues. Sequenced input: blood. The chain is built from TRBV7-3 and TRBJ2-3, with 10 bases aligning to TRBD2. The TCR comes from a woman aged 60-70 years in good health. Here the CDR3 reads CASSLNSGRTDTQYF. The CDR3 nucleotides read TGTGCCAGCAGCTTAAATAGCGGGAGGACAGATACGCAGTATTTT.